This T cell receptor beta chain was identified during a study of T cells in Graves' hyperthyroidism and ophthalmopathy. Study results and limitations: Ophthalmopathy could be told apart from stable hyperthyroidism with a 13 V-J model.

Researchers barred patients who had uncontrolled infection, other autoimmune disease, pregnancy or lactation. TCR beta CDR3 regions were amplified from RNA. A set of HTBI primers served as the primers for a first-round RT-PCR of the TCR CDR3. TCRdb passed the multiplex PCR reads through MiXCR, listing each CDR3 protein once. Among more than 75,000 distinct CDR3 sequences listed, approximately 56% were seen once. This clonotype was counted a few times. Its antigen is undetermined. Germline V gene sequence: CDR1 SQVTM, CDR2 ANQGSEA. The V gene end was trimmed by 5 bases and the J gene end by 8 bases; junction bases not matched to a gene: 9. CDR3 length equals 14 residues.

This receptor was taken from a woman aged 40 to 49 with Graves' hyperthyroidism. V and J are TRBV29-1 and TRBJ1-1, with 12 bases identical to TRBD1. The sequencing sample was made of blood. DNA of the CDR3: TGCAGCGTTCCGGGACAGGGGGCCGCTGGGGAAGCTTTCTTT. It yields the protein CSVPGQGAAGEAFF. The full variable domain, with the rest looked up from reference TRBV29-1 and TRBJ1-1, is SAVISQKPSRDICQRGTSLTIQCQVDSQVTMMFWYRQQPGQSLTLIATANQGSEATYESGFVIDKFPISRPNLTFSTLTVSNMSPEDSSIYLCSVPGQGAAGEAFFGQGTRLTVV.